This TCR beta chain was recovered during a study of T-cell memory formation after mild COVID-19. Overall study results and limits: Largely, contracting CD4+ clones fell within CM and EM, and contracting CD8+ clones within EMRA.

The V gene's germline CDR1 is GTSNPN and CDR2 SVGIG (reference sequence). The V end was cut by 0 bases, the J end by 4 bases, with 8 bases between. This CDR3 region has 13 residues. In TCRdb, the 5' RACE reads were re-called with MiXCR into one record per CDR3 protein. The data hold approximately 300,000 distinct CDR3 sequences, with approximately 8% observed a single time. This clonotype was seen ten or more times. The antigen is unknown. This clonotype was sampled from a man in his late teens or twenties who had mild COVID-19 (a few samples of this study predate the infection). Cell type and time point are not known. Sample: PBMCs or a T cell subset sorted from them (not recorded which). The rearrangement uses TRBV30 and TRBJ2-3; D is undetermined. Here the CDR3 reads CAWSVRSADTQYF. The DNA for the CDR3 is TGTGCCTGGAGTGTACGGTCGGCAGATACGCAGTATTTT.